The rows below give T cell receptor beta chains drawn from one sample of a study of cytomegalovirus exposure and HLA in healthy donors. TCRdb keeps only in-frame clones here, not all; method: immunoSEQ multiplex PCR. The sample yields some 200,000 clones, roughly four fifths seen once. The sequencing input was PBMCs. The receptors here all came from a man aged 50-60 years in good health and CMV-seronegative. The CDR3 runs from the conserved cysteine through the conserved F or W. The order of the fields is J gene, V gene, D gene, clone size, CDR3 protein, CDR3 DNA. D genes are given only for firm matches. Clone size appears in some rows only: once, few, many, or a class for an expanded clone.

>TRBJ2-1|TRBV10-3|TRBD1|-
CAISGPPDRQFSYNEQFF
TGTGCCATCAGTGGGCCTCCGGACAGGCAATTCTCCTACAATGAGCAGTTCTTC
>TRBJ2-2|TRBV18|TRBD1|-
CASSPRQGDTGELFF
TGTGCCAGCTCACCGAGGCAGGGGGACACCGGGGAGCTGTTTTTT
>TRBJ1-3|TRBV9|-|-
CASSVGNSGNTIYF
TGTGCCAGCAGCGTAGGTAACTCTGGAAACACCATATATTTT
>TRBJ2-5|TRBV7-3|-|-
CASSSLERVQETQYF
TGTGCCAGCAGCTCCCTCGAGCGGGTGCAAGAGACCCAGTACTTC
>TRBJ2-2|TRBV6-5|TRBD2|-
CASKGLAANTGELFF
TGTGCCAGCAAGGGACTAGCGGCAAACACCGGGGAGCTGTTTTTT
>TRBJ1-3|TRBV7-9|-|-
CASSLGQWSSGNTIYF
TGTGCCAGCAGCTTAGGACAGTGGAGCTCTGGAAACACCATATATTTT
>TRBJ2-1|TRBV5-1|-|-
CASGLGQVNEQFF
TGCGCCAGCGGACTGGGCCAAGTGAATGAGCAGTTCTTC
>TRBJ1-6|TRBV5-1|-|-
CASSADNSPLHF
TGCGCCAGCAGCGCAGATAATTCACCCCTCCACTTT
>TRBJ1-1|TRBV5-1|-|few
CASSLTTGNTEAFF
TGCGCCAGCAGCTTGACGACGGGGAACACTGAAGCTTTCTTT
>TRBJ2-4|TRBV9|-|-
CASSVEGALAKNIQYF
TGTGCCAGCAGCGTAGAAGGGGCCTTAGCCAAAAACATTCAGTACTTC
>TRBJ1-2|TRBV7-8|-|-
CASSLAGGVGYGYTF
TGTGCCAGCAGCTTAGCGGGGGGAGTGGGCTATGGCTACACCTTC
>TRBJ2-7|TRBV7-2|TRBD2|few
CASSPGGYEQYF
TGTGCCAGCAGCCCCGGGGGGTACGAGCAGTACTTC
>TRBJ1-4|TRBV11-2|-|-
CASSLGTVATNEKLFF
TGTGCCAGCAGCTTAGGGACTGTTGCAACTAATGAAAAACTGTTTTTT
>TRBJ1-6|TRBV6-5|-|few
CASSYHREVRSPLHF
TGTGCCAGCAGTTACCACAGGGAAGTGAGATCACCCCTCCACTTT
>TRBJ2-2|TRBV15|TRBD1|-
CATSRVRGRTGELFF
TGTGCCACCAGCAGAGTCAGGGGGCGTACCGGGGAGCTGTTTTTT
>TRBJ1-4|TRBV28|-|-
CASLSLGGNEKLFF
TGTGCCAGCCTGAGTCTCGGAGGTAATGAAAAACTGTTTTTT
>TRBJ1-4|TRBV6-5|-|-
CASSYGGSTNEKLFF
TGTGCCAGCAGTTACGGAGGATCAACTAATGAAAAACTGTTTTTT
>TRBJ1-1|TRBV5-5|-|-
CASSRIGSLEAFF
TGTGCCAGCAGCCGGATTGGGAGTCTTGAAGCTTTCTTT
>TRBJ2-3|TRBV4-1|-|once
CASSQVGTQSDTQYF
TGCGCCAGCAGCCAAGTCGGGACTCAATCAGATACGCAGTATTTT
>TRBJ2-5|TRBV11-2|-|-
CASSFPLTETQYF
TGTGCCAGCAGCTTCCCGCTAACAGAGACCCAGTACTTC
>TRBJ1-2|TRBV6-4|TRBD1|-
CASSDPHFRQGLGYGYTF
TGTGCCAGCAGTGACCCCCACTTCCGACAGGGTCTCGGCTATGGCTACACCTTC
>TRBJ2-5|TRBV7-6|TRBD1|-
CASSLAFSSQGEETQYF
TGTGCCAGCAGCTTAGCGTTTAGCTCGCAGGGGGAAGAGACCCAGTACTTC